Listed below are T cell receptor beta chains from one sample, sequenced in a study of T cell responses to AZD1222 COVID-19 vaccine. Assay used: immunoSEQ multiplex PCR; TCRdb lists only in-frame clones, some missing. The table has roughly 140,000 clones, roughly 88% seen once; the top ten hold approximately 2%. The sequenced sample was peripheral blood, obtained 28 days after the second AZD1222 dose. Receptors were obtained from an adult who received the AZD1222 COVID-19 vaccine. The CDR3 runs from the conserved cysteine through the conserved F or W. A D gene is named only where the DNA matches it firmly. Not every row has a clone size; where given, it reads once, few, many or a size class.

>.|TRBJ1-4|TRBV7-8|.
CASSLGEVREEKLFF
TGTGCCAGCAGCTTAGGGGAGGTCAGGGAGGAAAAACTGTTTTTT
>.|TRBJ1-1|TRBV5-1|.
CASSLEGPPNTEAFF
TGCGCCAGCAGCTTAGAGGGCCCACCGAACACTGAAGCTTTCTTT
>.|TRBJ1-5|TRBV19|.
CASSIGRVSGPQHF
TGTGCCAGTAGTATTGGCAGGGTGTCAGGTCCCCAGCATTTT
>.|TRBJ1-5|TRBV2|.
CASAADRNQPQHF
TGTGCCAGCGCGGCAGACCGCAATCAGCCCCAGCATTTT
>TRBD1|TRBJ1-6|TRBV5-1|.
CASSLDRGHRNSPLHF
TGCGCCAGCAGCTTGGACAGGGGCCACCGTAATTCACCCCTCCACTTT
>.|TRBJ1-1|TRBV9|.
CASSPQLGLYTEAFF
TGTGCCAGCAGCCCCCAGCTGGGTCTTTACACTGAAGCTTTCTTT
>.|TRBJ1-5|TRBV7-6|.
CASSLLGFGNQPQHF
TGTGCCAGCAGCTTATTGGGTTTCGGCAATCAGCCCCAGCATTTT
>TRBD1|TRBJ1-5|TRBV5-1|.
CASSLGTGGHQPQHF
TGCGCCAGCAGCTTGGGGACAGGGGGACATCAGCCCCAGCATTTT
>.|TRBJ1-3|TRBV6-4|.
CASSDSDRREGISGNTIYF
TGTGCCAGCAGTGACTCGGACAGACGGGAGGGGATCTCTGGAAACACCATATATTTT
>TRBD1|TRBJ2-5|TRBV5-1|.
CASSHGQGETQYF
TGCGCCAGCAGCCACGGACAGGGGGAGACCCAGTACTTC
>.|TRBJ1-1|TRBV6-5|.
CASSYSWGTEAFF
TGTGCCAGCAGTTACTCGTGGGGCACTGAAGCTTTCTTT
>.|TRBJ1-6|TRBV27|once
CASSLEYNSPLHF
TGTGCCAGCAGTCTCGAATATAATTCACCCCTCCACTTT
>.|TRBJ1-6|TRBV27|.
CASSPGGRGYNSPLHF
TGTGCCAGCAGCCCAGGAGGTCGGGGCTATAATTCACCCCTCCACTTT
>.|TRBJ1-1|TRBV11-2|.
CASSLDRDTEAFF
TGTGCCAGCAGCTTAGACAGGGACACTGAAGCTTTCTTT
>.|TRBJ2-7|TRBV11-2|.
CASSSLYEQYF
TGTGCCAGCAGCTCGCTCTACGAGCAGTACTTC
>TRBD2|TRBJ2-5|TRBV7-6|.
CASSLAVAGGLSETQYF
TGTGCCAGCAGCTTAGCGGTTGCGGGGGGGCTGTCGGAGACCCAGTACTTC
>.|TRBJ1-4|TRBV6-5|.
CASRLGQRKLFF
TGTGCCAGCAGGCTGGGGCAACGAAAACTGTTTTTT
>TRBD1|TRBJ2-2|TRBV5-1|.
CASSPGQGTGELFF
TGCGCCAGCAGCCCGGGACAGGGGACCGGGGAGCTGTTTTTT
>.|TRBJ2-3|TRBV5-1|.
CASSPTRGTDTQYF
TGCGCCAGCAGCCCGACTAGGGGCACAGATACGCAGTATTTT
>.|TRBJ2-7|TRBV7-2|.
CASSFAAGSYEQYF
TGTGCCAGCAGCTTTGCAGCGGGTTCCTACGAGCAGTACTTC
>.|TRBJ1-2|TRBV7-2|.
CASSLQGVYTF
TGTGCCAGCAGCTTACAGGGAGTCTACACCTTC
>.|TRBJ1-1|TRBV12-3/TRBV12-4|.
CASSLQSEAFF
TGTGCCAGCAGTTTACAATCTGAAGCTTTCTTT
>TRBD1|TRBJ2-5|TRBV19|.
CASSIARDRGSGTQYF
TGTGCCAGTAGTATAGCAAGGGACAGGGGGTCGGGGACCCAGTACTTC
>TRBD2|TRBJ2-5|TRBV6-2/TRBV6-3|once
CASSYASGTETQYF
TGTGCCAGCAGTTACGCTAGCGGGACAGAGACCCAGTACTTC
>.|TRBJ2-1|TRBV6-5|.
CASLIRGVGDEQFF
TGTGCCAGCCTCATAAGGGGGGTGGGGGATGAGCAGTTCTTC
>TRBD1|TRBJ1-5|TRBV7-2|once
CASSSTGGGNQPQHF
TGTGCCAGCAGTTCGACAGGGGGCGGCAATCAGCCCCAGCATTTT
>.|TRBJ1-3|TRBV30|.
CAWSPGLRNTIYF
TGTGCCTGGAGTCCGGGACTGAGAAACACCATATATTTT
>TRBD1|TRBJ1-1|TRBV25-1|.
CASSEMAGQGAEAFF
TGTGCCAGCAGTGAAATGGCGGGGCAGGGGGCTGAAGCTTTCTTT
>.|TRBJ1-1|TRBV6-5|.
CASFKEGTGNTEAFF
TGTGCCAGCTTCAAGGAGGGGACGGGGAACACTGAAGCTTTCTTT
>.|TRBJ1-5|TRBV19|once
CASKVGTGEPRNQPQHF
TGTGCCAGTAAGGTAGGTACAGGAGAACCCCGCAATCAGCCCCAGCATTTT
>TRBD1|TRBJ1-2|TRBV2|.
CASNSGTGGYGYTF
TGTGCCAGCAATTCTGGGACAGGGGGATATGGCTACACCTTC
>.|TRBJ2-7|TRBV6-5|once
CASSYYPGTYEQYF
TGTGCCAGCAGTTACTACCCGGGAACCTACGAGCAGTACTTC
>.|TRBJ1-2|TRBV2|.
CASSEEWYGYTF
TGTGCCAGCAGTGAAGAGTGGTATGGCTACACCTTC
>.|TRBJ2-1|TRBV6-6|.
CASSPTGWEQFF
TGTGCCAGCAGTCCTACAGGGTGGGAGCAGTTCTTC
>.|TRBJ1-3|TRBV6-5|.
CASSLKNTIYF
TGTGCCAGCAGTCTGAAAAACACCATATATTTT
>.|TRBJ2-7|TRBV7-9|.
CASSLVGLHQYF
TGTGCCAGCAGCTTAGTAGGGTTGCACCAGTACTTC
>TRBD2|TRBJ2-2|TRBV5-1|.
CASSPTSGRTGELFF
TGCGCCAGCAGCCCGACTAGCGGGAGGACCGGGGAGCTGTTTTTT
>TRBD1|TRBJ2-7|TRBV27|few
CASNPGQAAYEQYF
TGTGCCAGCAACCCGGGACAGGCTGCTTACGAGCAGTACTTC
>.|TRBJ2-7|TRBV2|.
CASSEETRREQYF
TGTGCCAGCAGTGAAGAGACAAGGAGGGAGCAGTACTTC
>.|TRBJ2-3|TRBV4-2|once
CASSQEVGSRNTQYF
TGTGCCAGCAGCCAAGAGGTGGGGTCCAGGAATACGCAGTATTTT
>.|TRBJ2-4|TRBV29-1|.
CSVPVGNIQYF
TGCAGCGTTCCAGTGGGGAACATTCAGTACTTC
>TRBD1|TRBJ2-1|TRBV9|.
CASSVVGGSYNEQFF
TGTGCCAGCAGCGTAGTAGGGGGCAGCTACAATGAGCAGTTCTTC
>TRBD1|TRBJ1-2|TRBV6-6|once
CASSHGQAYTF
TGTGCCAGCAGCCACGGACAGGCCTACACCTTC
>.|TRBJ1-1|TRBV11-3|.
CASSLILRGANTEAFF
TGTGCCAGCAGCCTCATACTGCGGGGGGCTAACACTGAAGCTTTCTTT
>.|TRBJ2-6|TRBV7-8|.
CASSFQAGANVLTF
TGTGCCAGCAGCTTTCAAGCTGGGGCCAACGTCCTGACTTTC
>TRBD1|TRBJ1-1|TRBV3-1/TRBV3-2|.
CASSAQGDGTEAFF
TGTGCCAGCAGCGCCCAGGGGGATGGCACTGAAGCTTTCTTT
>.|TRBJ1-1|TRBV15|.
CATSSIGTPRGTEAFF
TGTGCCACCAGCAGCATCGGGACACCGAGGGGCACTGAAGCTTTCTTT
>TRBD1|TRBJ2-7|TRBV6-5|.
CASSYDTGGTYEQYF
TGTGCCAGCAGTTATGACACAGGGGGAACCTACGAGCAGTACTTC
>.|TRBJ1-2|TRBV19|.
CASSIGAGIFLSDGYTF
TGTGCCAGTAGTATAGGGGCCGGGATCTTCCTGAGCGATGGCTACACCTTC
>.|TRBJ1-5|TRBV7-8|.
CASSLVPAGNQPQHF
TGTGCCAGCAGCTTAGTTCCGGCGGGGAATCAGCCCCAGCATTTT
>.|TRBJ1-1|TRBV19|few
CALMGNTEAFF
TGTGCCCTTATGGGGAACACTGAAGCTTTCTTT
>TRBD1|TRBJ2-7|TRBV5-4|.
CASSRGQGEHEQYF
TGTGCCAGCAGCCGAGGACAGGGGGAACACGAGCAGTACTTC
>.|TRBJ2-2|TRBV7-9|.
CASSLFPHDQLFF
TGTGCCAGCAGCTTATTCCCCCACGACCAGCTGTTTTTT
>.|TRBJ2-7|TRBV6-2/TRBV6-3|.
CASSTRRGEQYF
TGTGCCAGCAGTACTCGACGGGGCGAGCAGTACTTC
>TRBD1|TRBJ1-6|TRBV25-1|.
CASSDMGQGSYSPLHF
TGTGCCAGCAGTGATATGGGACAGGGGTCATATTCACCCCTCCACTTT